Sequencing of this T cell receptor (beta chain) was carried out in a study of graft-versus-host responses after intestinal transplantation. In the study overall: Recipients received multivisceral, liver-intestinal, or isolated intestinal transplants. Tacrolimus plus steroids were given to all recipients for 2 to 4 years, preceded by anti-thymocyte globulin induction.

Of note for this clone: Its antigen is not identified.

Findings and caveats of the study: GvH clone levels peaked in circulation, and this peak was associated with early post-transplant HvG declines. Clonal ratios of graft-versus-host to host-versus-graft in allografts were high for patients exhibiting graft-donor T cell macrochimerism.

Produced via immunoSEQ multiplex PCR; TCRdb's table is partial and in-frame only. The repertoire holds more than 85,000 clones, with 80% to 95% as singletons. CDR1 MGHRA and CDR2 YSYEKL come from the germline V gene. V shed 0 bases and J 6 bases; nucleotides not matched to a gene: 11. There are 17 residues in the CDR3. This material consisted of unstimulated CD8+ T cells sorted from spleen or lymph node cells, taken before transplant. The chain is built from TRBV4-1 and TRBJ2-1; TRBD1 matches 7 bases. This clonotype originated in a human donor who was the organ donor for an intestinal transplant. CDR3 nucleotides: TGCGCCAGCAGCCAAGAGCCCCGACAGGGCTTTGGCAATGAGCAGTTCTTC. Amino acid sequence: CASSQEPRQGFGNEQFF.